The rows below give T cell receptor beta chains drawn from one sample of a study of blood T cell repertoires in COVID-19. TCRdb's table, derived via immunoSEQ multiplex PCR, lists solely in-frame clones and lacks some. The sample has more than 55,000 clones, more than 85% seen once. Sequences were obtained from peripheral blood. These TCRs come from a man aged 45-60 years with active COVID-19. Both conserved end residues are trimmed from each CDR3.

v_call	j_call	cdr3_aa
TRBV9	TRBJ1-5	ASSVGGVTNQPQH
TRBV28	TRBJ1-2	ASSQTVYGYT
TRBV9	TRBJ1-1	ASSVDGRTEAF
TRBV19	TRBJ2-1	ASTPGLAGPIGTINEQF
TRBV7-6	TRBJ1-1	ASSLAQGMNTEAF
TRBV28	TRBJ1-2	ASSLHPQRGRDGYGYT
TRBV9	TRBJ1-2	ASSVGSGSYGYT
TRBV11-1	TRBJ1-1	ASSLEGHSEAF
TRBV6-2/TRBV6-3	TRBJ2-5	ASSLGLASNGETQY
TRBV6-5	TRBJ2-5	ASSSTRQAQY
TRBV6-6	TRBJ2-7	ASSYPGIDRGTLQY
TRBV12-3/TRBV12-4	TRBJ1-5	ASSANSNQPQH
TRBV4-1	TRBJ2-1	ASSQLPGQGSGEQF
TRBV7-2	TRBJ1-2	ASSLFGGYT
TRBV5-1	TRBJ2-3	ASSRNQGAGTDTQY
TRBV10-3	TRBJ1-1	AISEASGFLDTEAF
TRBV3-1/TRBV3-2	TRBJ2-7	ASSQRGSSYEQY
TRBV7-9	TRBJ2-2	ASSSQGLGATGELF
TRBV3-1/TRBV3-2	TRBJ2-7	ASTGGTSGYSYEQY
TRBV10-3	TRBJ1-2	AISESLGQNYGYT
TRBV5-1	TRBJ2-5	ASSQSETQY
TRBV6-5	TRBJ1-1	ASIHGGGAF
TRBV28	TRBJ2-5	ASSNTGGELQETQY
TRBV5-6	TRBJ1-3	ASSHTTGGLSGNTIY
TRBV30	TRBJ2-2	AWGGSYTGELF
TRBV7-9	TRBJ2-4	ASSVTQGIQY
TRBV11-3	TRBJ2-2	ASSQQGSNTGELF
TRBV28	TRBJ2-7	ASSPSLGQGIKFSPYEQY
TRBV10-3	TRBJ2-5	AISAEKRYQETQY
TRBV4-3	TRBJ1-1	ASSQVLVNTEAF
TRBV11-2	TRBJ1-5	ASSLGTPSSNQPQH
TRBV28	TRBJ2-7	ASRDRGMYEQY
TRBV6-5	TRBJ2-1	ASRWTSGRSHEQF
TRBV7-9	TRBJ2-1	ASSSLTEDEQF
TRBV30	TRBJ2-1	AWKLAVYNEQF
TRBV3-1/TRBV3-2	TRBJ2-3	ASSQDGAVSTDTQY
TRBV10-3	TRBJ2-3	ASRDRDTDTQY
TRBV9	TRBJ1-1	ASSVDAGNTEAF
TRBV9	TRBJ2-2	ASRKGVGANTGELF
TRBV7-9	TRBJ1-1	ASSWEQEANTEAF
TRBV28	TRBJ1-3	ASLGGGSNSGNTIY
TRBV7-9	TRBJ1-2	ASSYSQGAYGYT
TRBV4-2	TRBJ2-1	ASSQHMKVANEQF
TRBV7-9	TRBJ2-5	ASSARDLKLQETQY
TRBV5-1	TRBJ2-5	ASRGEGLDQETQY
TRBV14	TRBJ1-4	ASSQGTGEKLF
TRBV18	TRBJ1-1	ASSPPLRGRIGSGGYTEAF
TRBV24-1	TRBJ1-2	ATSDFGGQGGSGYT
TRBV10-1	TRBJ2-7	ASSGSLTGGESVNEQY
TRBV4-1	TRBJ1-1	ASSQDLRGRKNTEAF
TRBV24-1	TRBJ2-2	ATRGLGLTGELF
TRBV9	TRBJ2-3	ASSVGTSGTTDTQY
TRBV5-4	TRBJ2-1	ASSDPTTRSYNEQF